A single sample is the source of the 21 T cell receptor beta chains below, sequenced in a study of breast tumors, draining lymph nodes, adjacent tissues. Axillary draining lymph nodes of breast cancer patients supplied the node samples. TCRdb passed the multiplex PCR reads through MiXCR, listing each CDR3 protein once. The sample holds 83,000 or so distinct CDR3 sequences, roughly 20% seen once. The material sequenced was axillary lymph node tissue. These receptor sequences come from a female donor with breast cancer. Some clones in this sample may be carry-over from other donors' samples.

This clonotype was seen many times. This sequence joins TRBV6-6 and TRBJ2-1; the D gene is possibly TRBD2 (5 bases). From germline, CDR1 is MNHNY and CDR2 SVGAGI (reference sequence). The CDR3 is 17 amino acids. The V and J ends lost 2 bases and 3 bases respectively, with 17 bases between them. CDR3 sequence: CASSYLDGRGFYNEQFF. The CDR3 bases are TGTGCCAGCAGTTACCTGGACGGACGAGGGTTCTACAATGAGCAGTTCTTC.

This clonotype has a count of ten or more. The chain combines TRBV20-1 with TRBJ2-5; 9 bases fit TRBD2. From germline, CDR1 is DFQATT and CDR2 SNEGSKA (reference sequence). The CDR3 is 14 amino acids. The junction had 7 bases not matched to a gene; V was cut back by 3 bases and J by 5 bases. DNA for the CDR3: TGCAGTGCTAGTCCCCTCGGACTAGCGGAGACCCAGTACTTC. Translating it yields CSASPLGLAETQYF.

The sample holds many counts of this clonotype. The V and J genes are TRBV9 and TRBJ2-3, with TRBD2 as a possible D gene (5 bases). Germline V lookup: CDR1 SGDLS, CDR2 YYNGEE. V lost 3 bases and J 4 bases, leaving 12 bases between the germline ends. The CDR3 is 14 residues long. CDR3 region: CASSAGRAADTQYF. The CDR3 coding sequence is TGTGCCAGCAGCGCGGGAAGGGCGGCAGATACGCAGTATTTT.

This clonotype was seen many times. The chain couples TRBV20-1 to TRBJ2-4, with 13 bases lining up with TRBD2. Germline lookup yields CDR1 DFQATT and CDR2 SNEGSKA (reference sequence). The CDR3 is made up of 17 amino acids. V gave up 4 bases and J gave up 0 bases; unmatched junction bases: 6. CDR3 in DNA: TGCAGTGCTAAGGGACTAGCGGGGAGACTAGCCAAAAACATTCAGTACTTC. Amino acids: CSAKGLAGRLAKNIQYF.

The sample holds many counts of this clonotype. This chain joins TRBV20-1 and TRBJ2-1; a possible D gene is TRBD2 (5 bases). In germline, CDR1 is DFQATT, CDR2 SNEGSKA (reference sequence). CDR3 size: 14 residues. V was clipped by 1 base and J by 10 bases, with 17 bases between them. The CDR3 nucleotides are TGCAGTGCTAGAGGACTACCCGCCGATGGGGAGCAGTTCTTC. Translating it yields CSARGLPADGEQFF.

This clonotype was detected ten times or more. V usage is TRBV7-2 and J usage is TRBJ2-1; possibly TRBD1 or TRBD2 for D (6 bases each). V lost 0 bases and J lost 0, with 12 bases in between. The CDR3 length is 17 residues. CDR1 and CDR2 (germline): SGHTA, FQGNSA. The CDR3 region has the DNA TGTGCCAGCAGCTTAGCGCTAGGGGGGAGCTCCTACAATGAGCAGTTCTTC. Amino acids: CASSLALGGSSYNEQFF.

Many counts were recorded for this clonotype. The chain carries TRBV20-1 and TRBJ1-5; 9 bases are shared with TRBD1. V lost 4 bases, J lost 7 bases, and 5 bases stayed unmatched. The CDR3 consists of 13 residues. CDR1 is DFQATT, CDR2 SNEGSKA, per germline (reference sequence). This CDR3 is CSAKGQGHQPQHF. The CDR3 DNA sequence: TGCAGTGCTAAGGGACAGGGCCACCAGCCCCAGCATTTT.

This chain joins TRBV10-1 and TRBJ2-5; D might be TRBD2 (6 bases). Germline V gene sequence: CDR1 WNHNN, CDR2 SYGVQD (reference sequence). V lost 0 bases and J lost 0, with 11 bases in between. The CDR3 runs to 16 residues. The CDR3 reads CASSESSRGNQETQYF. The CDR3 DNA is TGCGCCAGCAGTGAGTCTAGTCGGGGGAACCAAGAGACCCAGTACTTC.

This clonotype was counted many times. The chain couples TRBV6-1 to TRBJ1-3, with D hard to call. Trimming took 6 bases from V and 3 from J, leaving 9 bases between them. The CDR3 is 13 residues long. Looked up from germline, CDR1 is MNHNS and CDR2 is SASEGT. The DNA for the CDR3 is TGTGCCAGCAGAGATAGGGTTGGAAACACCATATATTTT. This codes for CASRDRVGNTIYF.

This clonotype was detected many times. This rearrangement joins TRBV27 to TRBJ1-4, with D possibly matching TRBD1 (5 bases). This CDR3 is built from 12 residues. V was pared by 3 bases and J by 10 bases, with 9 bases between. Germline V lookup: CDR1 MNHEY, CDR2 SMNVEV (reference sequence). For the CDR3, the DNA is TGTGCCAGCAGTTTCCCCGGGGGAAAACTGTTTTTT. Residues: CASSFPGGKLFF.

In this sample, this clonotype turned up many times. V gene TRBV6-1 combines with J gene TRBJ2-5; TRBD2 is a possible D gene (5 bases). Germline V gives CDR1 MNHNS, CDR2 SASEGT. This CDR3 has 13 amino acids. V was trimmed by 3 bases and J by 3 bases, leaving 8 bases between them. CDR3 region: CASSEFGEETQYF. CDR3 coding DNA: TGTGCCAGCAGTGAGTTCGGGGAAGAGACCCAGTACTTC.

This clonotype showed up many times. This chain joins TRBV19 and TRBJ1-4; D call uncertain. The CDR3 is 13 amino acids. The germline V gene encodes CDR1 LNHDA and CDR2 SQIVND (reference sequence). The ends were cut back, 6 bases at V and 5 bases at J, with 10 bases in the middle. The CDR3 sequence: CASRRTVNEKLFF. The CDR3 DNA is TGTGCCAGTAGAAGGACTGTGAATGAAAAACTGTTTTTT.

The table lists this clonotype with many counts. The J gene is TRBJ2-3, the V gene TRBV12-3 or TRBV12-4; D is possibly TRBD1 (7 bases). CDR3 length: 20 residues. With 0 bases removed from V and 2 bases from J, the gap between germline ends came to 24 bases. The CDR3 protein is CASSLAGLRGLALHTDTQYF. The CDR3 DNA sequence: TGTGCCAGCAGTTTAGCGGGTTTGAGGGGGCTAGCGCTACACACAGATACGCAGTATTTT.

This clonotype appeared many times. V is TRBV5-1 and J is TRBJ2-7; 9 positions agree with TRBD2. The trim removed 4 bases at V and 2 bases at J, leaving 10 bases unmatched. The CDR3 extends over 16 amino acids. The germline CDR1 and CDR2 sequences are SGHRS and YFSETQ. The CDR3 region has the DNA TGCGCCAGCAGCGCCTACTCGGGACTAGCTGCCTACGAGCAGTACTTC. It translates to CASSAYSGLAAYEQYF.

Regarding this clonotype: With a much larger clone just one base away, this may be a read error. The chain joins TRBV27 to TRBJ2-7; 8 positions match TRBD2. Looked up from germline, CDR1 is MNHEY and CDR2 is SMNVEV (reference sequence). The V gene end was trimmed by 9 bases and the J gene end by 4 bases; junction bases not matched to a gene: 8. This CDR3 spans 13 amino acids. The DNA of the CDR3 is TGTGCCAGTTCCGGGACTAGGGCTTACGAGCAGTACTTC. As protein: CASSGTRAYEQYF.

This clonotype was seen ten or more times. The chain couples TRBV7-9 to TRBJ2-1; D perhaps matches TRBD2 (6 bases). The CDR3 extends over 14 amino acids. Germline-derived CDR1 and CDR2 are SEHNR and FQNEAQ (reference sequence). V was shortened by 6 bases and J by 10 bases, with 19 bases between the two germline ends. The CDR3 spells CASRPGLPTVEQFF. The CDR3 DNA is TGTGCCAGCAGACCGGGACTTCCCACCGTGGAGCAGTTCTTC.

This clonotype was counted ten times or more. J is TRBJ2-2 and V is TRBV7-9, with a weak D call TRBD2 (5 bases). V lost 6 bases, J lost 5 bases, and 13 bases lay in between. CDR1 and CDR2 from the germline V gene are SEHNR and FQNEAQ (reference sequence). The CDR3 spans 14 residues. For the CDR3, the DNA is TGTGCCAGCAGACCTTTTTGGGAGACCGGGGAGCTGTTTTTT. Translated, it gives CASRPFWETGELFF.

This clonotype came up many times. This chain joins TRBV3-1 and TRBJ1-3; no clear D gene. The CDR3 spans 13 residues. Germline V gene data show CDR1 as LGHDT and CDR2 as YNNKEL (reference sequence). V lost 4 bases, J lost 4 bases, and 8 bases lay in between. The CDR3 nucleotides read TGTGCCAGCAGCCTCTCTGAGGGAAACACCATATATTTT. This sequence encodes CASSLSEGNTIYF.

This clonotype was seen ten or more times. The chain links TRBV2 to TRBJ2-5; tentative D call: TRBD2 (5 bases). The CDR3 has 15 residues. The V and J ends lost 4 bases and 2 bases respectively, with 14 bases between them. The V gene's germline CDR1 is SNHLY and CDR2 FYNNEI. The CDR3 region is CASSGELAPQETQYF. The DNA of the CDR3 is TGTGCCAGCAGTGGGGAGCTAGCACCTCAAGAGACCCAGTACTTC.

As to this clonotype: A single base separates this from a much larger clone, so it may be a read error. The conserved final phenylalanine or tryptophan is absent from the CDR3, which likely points to a read error. The J gene is TRBJ1-2, the V gene TRBV9; D uncertain. Germline V gene data show CDR1 as SGDLS and CDR2 as YYNGEE. CDR3 size: 14 residues. The V end was cut by 4 bases, the J end by 9 bases, with 19 bases between. The CDR3: CASSLYPADGRYTL. CDR3 nucleotides: TGTGCCAGCAGCCTTTACCCAGCGGATGGGCGCTACACCCTC.

This clonotype has at least ten counts. CDR3: CASSLGGRADTQYF. The CDR3 region has the DNA TGTGCCAGCAGTTTAGGCGGGAGGGCAGATACGCAGTATTTT. The rearrangement links TRBV12-3 or TRBV12-4 to TRBJ2-3, with 9 nucleotides matching TRBD2. V lost 1 base and J lost 4; bases outside the gene matches: 0. CDR3 length: 14 amino acids.